The source of this T cell receptor (beta chain) is a study of beta chain features in type 1 diabetes. Overall study results and limits: Among all four CD4+ subsets, Type 1 diabetes patients had TCRB CDR3s that were moderately but significantly shorter.

The V and J ends lost 0 bases and 2 bases respectively, with 14 bases between them. Germline CDR1 is MNHEY and CDR2 is SVGAGI. The CDR3 sequence is 16 residues long. Once sorted, every population was more than 95% pure. As for this clone: Its antigen is undetermined.

Sequencing targeted expressed TCRB transcripts, as all isolated RNA had been reverse transcribed. Assay used: immunoSEQ multiplex PCR; TCRdb lists only in-frame clones, some missing. This table holds 630,000 or so clones, around 15% found once. The sequenced sample consisted of naive CD4+ T cells from blood. This rearrangement joins TRBV6-5 to TRBJ2-7, with no clear D. The TCR originated in a man younger than 30 with type 1 diabetes. CDR3 amino acids: CASSYSINGPAYEQYF. CDR3 in DNA: TGTGCCAGCAGTTACTCGATAAATGGCCCGGCCTACGAGCAGTACTTC.